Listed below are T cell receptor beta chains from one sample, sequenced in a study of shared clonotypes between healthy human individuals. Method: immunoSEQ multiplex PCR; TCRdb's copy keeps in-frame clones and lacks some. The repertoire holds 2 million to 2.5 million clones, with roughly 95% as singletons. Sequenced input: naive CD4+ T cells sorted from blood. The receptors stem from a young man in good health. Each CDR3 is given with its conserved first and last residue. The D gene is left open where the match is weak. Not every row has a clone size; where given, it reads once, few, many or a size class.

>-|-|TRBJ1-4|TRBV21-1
CHQTVQNEKLFF
TGTCACCAGACAGTGCAGAATGAAAAACTGTTTTTT
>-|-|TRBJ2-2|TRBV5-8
CASSLGTGAGELFF
TGTGCCAGCAGCTTGGGAACGGGGGCCGGGGAGCTGTTTTTT
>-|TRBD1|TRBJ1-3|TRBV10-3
CAIGDRDPGNTIYF
TGTGCCATCGGGGACAGGGATCCTGGAAACACCATATATTTT
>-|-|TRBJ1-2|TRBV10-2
CASSDPGGDGYTF
TGCGCCAGCAGTGACCCAGGTGGGGATGGCTACACCTTC
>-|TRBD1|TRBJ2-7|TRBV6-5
CASSYRGLDLSYEQYF
TGTGCCAGCAGTTACAGGGGGCTGGACTTGTCCTACGAGCAGTACTTC
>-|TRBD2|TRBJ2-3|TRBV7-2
CASSTGLASGADTQYF
TGTGCCAGCAGCACGGGACTAGCCTCGGGGGCAGATACGCAGTATTTT
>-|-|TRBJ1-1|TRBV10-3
CAISESRQKAEAFF
TGTGCCATCAGTGAGTCCAGGCAAAAAGCCGAAGCTTTCTTT
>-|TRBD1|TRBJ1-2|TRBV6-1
CASSGDRGQGNGYTF
TGTGCCAGCAGTGGTGACAGGGGGCAGGGAAATGGCTACACCTTC
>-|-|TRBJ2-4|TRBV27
CASRSSDRPLAKNIQYF
TGTGCCAGCAGGTCATCCGACAGGCCCTTAGCCAAAAACATTCAGTACTTC
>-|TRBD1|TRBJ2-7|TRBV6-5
CASSYWDSQGEQYF
TGTGCCAGCAGTTACTGGGACAGCCAGGGGGAGCAGTACTTC
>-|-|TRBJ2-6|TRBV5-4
CASSHSSGANVLTF
TGTGCCAGCAGCCACAGCTCTGGGGCCAACGTCCTGACTTTC
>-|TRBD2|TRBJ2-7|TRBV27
CASSLGWAGEGEQYF
TGTGCCAGCAGTTTAGGGTGGGCGGGAGAGGGCGAGCAGTACTTC
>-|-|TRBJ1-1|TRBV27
CASSSDRWGAVFWAFF
TGTGCCAGCAGTTCGGACCGCTGGGGGGCAGTGTTTTGGGCTTTCTTT
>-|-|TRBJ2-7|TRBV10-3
CAISDGQVYEQYF
TGTGCCATCAGTGACGGGCAGGTCTACGAGCAGTACTTC
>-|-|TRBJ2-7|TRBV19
CASSIDLLYNYEQYF
TGTGCCAGTAGTATCGACCTTCTATACAATTACGAGCAGTACTTC
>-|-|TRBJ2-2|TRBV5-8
CASSLGTTPTGELFF
TGTGCCAGCAGCTTGGGAACCACTCCAACCGGGGAGCTGTTTTTT
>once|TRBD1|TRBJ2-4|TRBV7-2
CASSPETGGRNIQYF
TGTGCCAGCAGCCCGGAGACAGGGGGAAGGAACATTCAGTACTTC
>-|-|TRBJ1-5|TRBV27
CASSFCGVVQPQHF
TGTGCCAGCAGTTTCTGTGGGGTCGTTCAGCCCCAGCATTTT
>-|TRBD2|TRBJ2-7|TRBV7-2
CASSISGRGRDEQYF
TGTGCCAGCAGCATTAGCGGGAGGGGTAGGGACGAGCAGTACTTC
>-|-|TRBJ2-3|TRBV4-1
CASSQVRGYTQYF
TGCGCCAGCAGCCAAGTTAGGGGTTATACGCAGTATTTT
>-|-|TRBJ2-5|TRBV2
CASSVTSQETQYF
TGTGCCAGCAGCGTCACTAGCCAGGAGACCCAGTACTTC
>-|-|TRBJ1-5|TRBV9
CASSTGANQPQHF
TGTGCCAGTTCGACAGGAGCCAATCAGCCCCAGCATTTT
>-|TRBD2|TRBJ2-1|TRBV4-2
CASSQNSGTSWYNEQFF
TGTGCCAGCAGCCAGAACTCCGGGACTAGCTGGTACAATGAGCAGTTCTTC
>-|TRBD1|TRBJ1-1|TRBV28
CASRQGGVNTEAFF
TGTGCCAGCAGACAGGGGGGGGTGAACACTGAAGCTTTCTTT
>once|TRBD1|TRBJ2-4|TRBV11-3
CASSLGSGQGTAKNIQYF
TGTGCCAGCAGCTTAGGTTCGGGACAGGGGACAGCCAAAAACATTCAGTACTTC
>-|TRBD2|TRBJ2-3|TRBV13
CASSSSLAGGLDTQYF
TGTGCCAGCAGCTCTTCCTTAGCGGGAGGGCTAGATACGCAGTATTTT
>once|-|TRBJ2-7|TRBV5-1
CASSLGGGSSYEQYF
TGCGCCAGCAGCTTGGGTGGTGGCAGCTCCTACGAGCAGTACTTC
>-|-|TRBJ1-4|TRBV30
CAFSGTGSRQNEKLFF
TGTGCCTTCTCCGGAACCGGGTCGCGACAGAACGAAAAACTGTTTTTT
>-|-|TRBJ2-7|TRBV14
CASSIGRGAYEQYF
TGTGCCAGCAGCATCGGTAGGGGGGCATACGAGCAGTACTTC
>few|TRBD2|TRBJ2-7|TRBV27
CASSLSTSGAIYEQYF
TGTGCCAGCAGTTTATCGACTAGCGGAGCCATCTACGAGCAGTACTTC
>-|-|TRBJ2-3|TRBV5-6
CASSLLGPSPADTQYF
TGTGCCAGCAGCTTGCTGGGCCCTTCACCTGCAGATACGCAGTATTTT
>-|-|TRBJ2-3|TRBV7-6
CASSLASTDTQYF
TGTGCCAGCAGCCTGGCCAGCACAGATACGCAGTATTTT
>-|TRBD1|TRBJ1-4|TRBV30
CAWSPGQGSSTTNEKLFF
TGTGCCTGGAGCCCGGGACAGGGGTCTAGCACAACTAATGAAAAACTGTTTTTT
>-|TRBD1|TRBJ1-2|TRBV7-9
CASSPKGQGENYGYTF
TGTGCCAGCAGCCCTAAGGGACAGGGAGAAAACTATGGCTACACCTTC
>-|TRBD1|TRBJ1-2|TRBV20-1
CSARQGFGYTF
TGCAGTGCCAGACAGGGTTTTGGCTACACCTTC
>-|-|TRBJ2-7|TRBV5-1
CASSSTLGGSSYEQYF
TGCGCCAGCAGCTCCACTCTTGGCGGAAGCTCCTACGAGCAGTACTTC
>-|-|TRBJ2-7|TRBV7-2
CASSPLVGSSYEQYF
TGTGCCAGCAGCCCCCTCGTAGGGAGCTCCTACGAGCAGTACTTC
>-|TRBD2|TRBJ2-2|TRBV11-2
CASSFSSGSGTGELFF
TGTGCCAGCAGCTTTTCTAGCGGGAGTGGTACCGGGGAGCTGTTTTTT
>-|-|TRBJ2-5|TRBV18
CASSRGGQETQYF
TGTGCCAGCTCCAGAGGGGGTCAAGAGACCCAGTACTTC